A selection of T cell receptor beta chains follows, all from one sample in a study of beta chain features in type 1 diabetes. Profiling relied on immunoSEQ multiplex PCR, and the TCRdb table lists in-frame clones only, not all of them. The table shows some 140,000 clones, with roughly 10% occurring only once. Sequenced sample: central memory CD4+ T cells from blood. These receptors originate from a man between 25 and 39 years old with type 1 diabetes. Both conserved end residues are part of each CDR3. Each record gives: J gene, clone size, V gene, D gene, CDR3 protein, CDR3 DNA. The D gene is left open where the match is weak. Clone sizes are given selectively: once, few, many, or a class where the clone is expanded.

j_call: TRBJ1-6; clone_size: few; v_call: TRBV6-5; d_call: -; cdr3_aa: CASSYTKLNSPLHF; cdr3_nt: TGTGCCAGCAGTTACACGAAGCTTAATTCACCCCTCCACTTT
j_call: TRBJ2-1; clone_size: few; v_call: TRBV18; d_call: TRBD1; cdr3_aa: CASSPGTGIYNEQFF; cdr3_nt: TGTGCCAGCTCACCAGGGACAGGGATTTACAATGAGCAGTTCTTC
j_call: TRBJ2-3; clone_size: few; v_call: TRBV2; d_call: TRBD2; cdr3_aa: CARKAGGTSTDTQYF; cdr3_nt: TGTGCCAGAAAAGCGGGGGGTACTAGCACAGATACGCAGTATTTT
j_call: TRBJ2-1; clone_size: -; v_call: TRBV18; d_call: TRBD2; cdr3_aa: CASSPPTSGGVIEQFF; cdr3_nt: TGTGCCAGCTCACCGCCTACTAGCGGGGGTGTCATAGAGCAGTTCTTC
j_call: TRBJ2-7; clone_size: few; v_call: TRBV5-6; d_call: -; cdr3_aa: CASSSRQRSYEQYF; cdr3_nt: TGTGCCAGCAGCTCCCGACAGCGCTCCTACGAGCAGTACTTC
j_call: TRBJ2-3; clone_size: few; v_call: TRBV7-2; d_call: TRBD2; cdr3_aa: CASTLIAIAGTIRTDTQYF; cdr3_nt: TGTGCCAGCACCTTGATCGCCATTGCCGGGACTATCCGCACAGATACGCAGTATTTT
j_call: TRBJ1-6; clone_size: few; v_call: TRBV18; d_call: -; cdr3_aa: CASSPPNGSPLHF; cdr3_nt: TGTGCCAGCTCACCACCGAACGGTTCACCCCTCCACTTT
j_call: TRBJ1-1; clone_size: -; v_call: TRBV18; d_call: TRBD1; cdr3_aa: CASSETGGYTEAFF; cdr3_nt: TGTGCCAGCTCAGAAACAGGGGGTTACACTGAAGCTTTCTTT
j_call: TRBJ2-1; clone_size: -; v_call: TRBV5-1; d_call: -; cdr3_aa: CASSLVANEQFF; cdr3_nt: TGCGCCAGCAGCTTGGTGGCCAATGAGCAGTTCTTC
j_call: TRBJ1-1; clone_size: -; v_call: TRBV9; d_call: -; cdr3_aa: CASRVGRGNTEAFF; cdr3_nt: TGTGCCAGCAGGGTTGGCAGGGGGAACACTGAAGCTTTCTTT
j_call: TRBJ2-7; clone_size: -; v_call: TRBV18; d_call: TRBD1; cdr3_aa: CASSSDRGYEQYF; cdr3_nt: TGTGCCAGCTCATCAGACAGGGGCTACGAGCAGTACTTC
j_call: TRBJ1-2; clone_size: -; v_call: TRBV6-5; d_call: TRBD1; cdr3_aa: CASSREQGSYGYTF; cdr3_nt: TGTGCCAGCAGTCGGGAACAGGGGAGTTATGGCTACACCTTC
j_call: TRBJ2-1; clone_size: -; v_call: TRBV28; d_call: -; cdr3_aa: CASGFSGRTNEQFF; cdr3_nt: TGTGCCAGCGGATTTTCAGGGAGGACCAATGAGCAGTTCTTC
j_call: TRBJ2-7; clone_size: few; v_call: TRBV7-9; d_call: TRBD1; cdr3_aa: CASSPRQGAYEQYF; cdr3_nt: TGTGCCAGCAGCCCCCGACAGGGGGCCTACGAGCAGTACTTC
j_call: TRBJ2-5; clone_size: few; v_call: TRBV11-1; d_call: -; cdr3_aa: CASSPRGHLGGLVETQYF; cdr3_nt: TGTGCCAGCAGCCCTCGCGGGCACTTGGGCGGGCTGGTGGAGACCCAGTACTTC
j_call: TRBJ2-7; clone_size: few; v_call: TRBV29-1; d_call: -; cdr3_aa: CSVDGGYEQYF; cdr3_nt: TGCAGCGTAGACGGGGGATACGAGCAGTACTTC
j_call: TRBJ1-4; clone_size: many; v_call: TRBV29-1; d_call: TRBD1; cdr3_aa: CSVLTGDDEKLFF; cdr3_nt: TGCAGCGTCCTGACAGGGGACGACGAAAAACTGTTTTTT
j_call: TRBJ2-5; clone_size: few; v_call: TRBV29-1; d_call: -; cdr3_aa: CSSGQGPGETQYF; cdr3_nt: TGCAGCTCCGGTCAGGGTCCAGGGGAGACCCAGTACTTC
j_call: TRBJ2-3; clone_size: few; v_call: TRBV7-2; d_call: TRBD2; cdr3_aa: CASSLGTSGVTDTQYF; cdr3_nt: TGTGCCAGCAGCTTAGGAACTAGCGGGGTCACAGATACGCAGTATTTT
j_call: TRBJ2-3; clone_size: -; v_call: TRBV18; d_call: TRBD1; cdr3_aa: CASSPPSRGGGDTQYF; cdr3_nt: TGTGCCAGCTCACCGCCTTCTAGAGGGGGCGGAGATACGCAGTATTTT
j_call: TRBJ2-5; clone_size: few; v_call: TRBV30; d_call: TRBD2; cdr3_aa: CAGGKRGAEETQYF; cdr3_nt: TGTGCCGGTGGGAAGCGGGGGGCCGAAGAGACCCAGTACTTC
j_call: TRBJ2-1; clone_size: few; v_call: TRBV4-1; d_call: TRBD2; cdr3_aa: CASSRGTSGYNEQFF; cdr3_nt: TGCGCCAGCAGTAGGGGGACTAGCGGATACAATGAGCAGTTCTTC
j_call: TRBJ1-1; clone_size: -; v_call: TRBV7-2; d_call: -; cdr3_aa: CASSYHGGASTEAFF; cdr3_nt: TGTGCCAGCAGCTACCATGGGGGGGCTAGCACTGAAGCTTTCTTT
j_call: TRBJ2-7; clone_size: few; v_call: TRBV10-3; d_call: TRBD1; cdr3_aa: CAISVGTGNEQYF; cdr3_nt: TGTGCCATCAGTGTTGGGACAGGGAACGAGCAGTACTTC
j_call: TRBJ2-6; clone_size: few; v_call: TRBV4-1; d_call: TRBD1; cdr3_aa: CASSPRDSNPSGANVLTF; cdr3_nt: TGCGCCAGCAGCCCCCGGGACAGCAACCCCTCTGGGGCCAACGTCCTGACTTTC
j_call: TRBJ1-5; clone_size: few; v_call: TRBV2; d_call: -; cdr3_aa: CASSQRDQPQHF; cdr3_nt: TGTGCCAGCAGCCAACGCGATCAGCCCCAGCATTTT
j_call: TRBJ2-1; clone_size: few; v_call: TRBV7-3; d_call: -; cdr3_aa: CASSQLGDEQFF; cdr3_nt: TGTGCCAGCAGCCAACTAGGCGATGAGCAGTTCTTC
j_call: TRBJ2-2; clone_size: few; v_call: TRBV5-6; d_call: -; cdr3_aa: CASSLDGTLGTGELFF; cdr3_nt: TGTGCCAGCAGCTTGGATGGGACTCTCGGGACCGGGGAGCTGTTTTTT
j_call: TRBJ1-5; clone_size: few; v_call: TRBV15; d_call: -; cdr3_aa: CATSPIAGYRQPQHF; cdr3_nt: TGTGCCACCAGCCCGATTGCGGGGTACCGTCAGCCCCAGCATTTT
j_call: TRBJ2-5; clone_size: few; v_call: TRBV5-1; d_call: -; cdr3_aa: CASSLAGGPQETQYF; cdr3_nt: TGCGCCAGCAGCTTGGCCGGGGGGCCCCAAGAGACCCAGTACTTC
j_call: TRBJ2-1; clone_size: -; v_call: TRBV2; d_call: TRBD2; cdr3_aa: CASSELPSGVHNEQFF; cdr3_nt: TGTGCCAGCAGTGAACTCCCTAGCGGGGTCCACAATGAGCAGTTCTTC
j_call: TRBJ2-2; clone_size: few; v_call: TRBV5-1; d_call: TRBD2; cdr3_aa: CASSLMLAGAANTGELFF; cdr3_nt: TGCGCCAGCAGCTTGATGCTAGCGGGGGCCGCTAACACCGGGGAGCTGTTTTTT
j_call: TRBJ1-1; clone_size: -; v_call: TRBV19; d_call: TRBD1; cdr3_aa: CASSIDLRTGVGAFF; cdr3_nt: TGTGCCAGTAGTATAGATCTCCGGACAGGGGTAGGAGCTTTCTTT
j_call: TRBJ2-1; clone_size: few; v_call: TRBV19; d_call: TRBD1; cdr3_aa: CASSMLTGGHEQFF; cdr3_nt: TGTGCCAGTAGTATGCTCACAGGGGGGCATGAGCAGTTCTTC
j_call: TRBJ2-7; clone_size: -; v_call: TRBV7-9; d_call: -; cdr3_aa: CASSPGASSSYEQYF; cdr3_nt: TGTGCCAGCAGCCCAGGGGCGAGCTCGTCCTACGAGCAGTACTTC
j_call: TRBJ2-2; clone_size: few; v_call: TRBV7-2; d_call: TRBD1; cdr3_aa: CASSVTGGAGELFF; cdr3_nt: TGTGCCAGCAGCGTCACAGGGGGCGCAGGGGAGCTGTTTTTT
j_call: TRBJ2-5; clone_size: -; v_call: TRBV9; d_call: TRBD2; cdr3_aa: CASSVRAGAETQYF; cdr3_nt: TGTGCCAGCAGCGTAAGAGCGGGGGCGGAGACCCAGTACTTC
j_call: TRBJ2-5; clone_size: -; v_call: TRBV30; d_call: -; cdr3_aa: CAWSVRTDETQYF; cdr3_nt: TGTGCCTGGAGTGTACGGACTGATGAGACCCAGTACTTC
j_call: TRBJ2-7; clone_size: -; v_call: TRBV6-5; d_call: -; cdr3_aa: CASSPQRERIEQYF; cdr3_nt: TGTGCCAGCAGTCCCCAGAGGGAAAGGATCGAGCAGTACTTC
j_call: TRBJ2-1; clone_size: -; v_call: TRBV7-7; d_call: -; cdr3_aa: CASSSGAGLSYNEQFF; cdr3_nt: TGTGCTAGCAGCTCTGGGGCGGGGCTCTCCTACAATGAGCAGTTCTTC
j_call: TRBJ2-5; clone_size: -; v_call: TRBV7-2; d_call: -; cdr3_aa: CASSGPQGIISSRQYF; cdr3_nt: TGTGCCAGCAGTGGCCCCCAGGGGATAATTTCCAGTCGACAGTACTTC
j_call: TRBJ1-4; clone_size: few; v_call: TRBV11-2; d_call: -; cdr3_aa: CASRRDRTDEKLFF; cdr3_nt: TGTGCCAGCAGACGCGACAGGACAGATGAAAAACTGTTTTTT
j_call: TRBJ2-5; clone_size: -; v_call: TRBV28; d_call: -; cdr3_aa: CASSLSGSETQYF; cdr3_nt: TGTGCCAGCAGTTTATCTGGGAGTGAGACCCAGTACTTC
j_call: TRBJ2-5; clone_size: few; v_call: TRBV11-2; d_call: TRBD2; cdr3_aa: CAGGSGETQYF; cdr3_nt: TGTGCCGGGGGTAGCGGGGAGACCCAGTACTTC